Each of the 17 T cell receptor beta chains below was sequenced from the same sample in a study of beta chain features in type 1 diabetes listed by TCRdb under 2018. The library was made by the immunoSEQ multiplex PCR assay. The entire isolated RNA was reverse transcribed using the High Capacity cDNA Reverse Transcription Kit, and thus expressed TCRB transcripts were sequenced. Not all clones reach the TCRdb copy of this immuneACCESS table, which keeps in-frame sequences only. Checked studies attribute under half of the gap to unresolved V genes and leave the rest unexplained. Here the sample has around 340,000 clones; around a fifth occur a single time. Jointly, the top ten make up approximately 0.043% of the sample. The sample comprised naive CD4+ T cells from blood. The cell subset or site label, as the study defines it: true naive CD4+ T cells. The receptors originated from a woman between 18 and 29 years old in good health.

This clone showed up just a few times. V gene TRBV2 combines with J gene TRBJ2-3; a weak D match, TRBD2 (6 bases). The CDR3 is 13 residues long. Germline V gene lookup returns CDR1 SNHLY and CDR2 FYNNEI. The V gene lost 0 bases and the J gene lost 10 bases, with 11 bases spanning the gap. The CDR3 sequence is CASSEAEGYPQYF. CDR3 DNA: TGTGCCAGCAGTGAAGCGGAGGGTTATCCGCAGTATTTT.

This clone was seen only a few times. The chain employs TRBV7-2 and TRBJ1-3; D may be TRBD1 (6 bases). V lost 3 bases to trimming and J lost 2 bases, with 11 bases between them. The CDR3 has 15 residues. In germline, CDR1 is SGHTA, CDR2 FQGNSA. The CDR3 DNA reads as TGTGCCAGCAGCTTTGGAACAGGGACTGGAAACACCATATATTTT. Its protein is CASSFGTGTGNTIYF.

This chain connects TRBV10-3 to TRBJ2-1; 9 bases line up with TRBD2. CDR3 size: 16 residues. Germline V CDR1 and CDR2: ENHRY, SYGVKD. The ends lost 5 bases at V and 3 bases at J; junction bases unmatched: 8. The DNA of the CDR3 is TGTGCCATCAGTAGGGTAGCGGGGGACCTCTACAATGAGCAGTTCTTC. Residues: CAISRVAGDLYNEQFF.

This clone turned up a few times. The chain uses TRBV12-5 and TRBJ2-2, with D perhaps matching TRBD2 (5 bases). With 0 bases removed from V and 0 bases from J, the gap between germline ends came to 14 bases. Germline loops: CDR1 LGHNT, CDR2 FRNRAP. CDR3 size: 18 residues. The CDR3 loop is CASGLVPGGPPNTGELFF. The CDR3, as DNA: TGTGCTAGTGGTTTGGTACCTGGCGGGCCCCCGAACACCGGGGAGCTGTTTTTT.

This clone was observed once. The V gene is TRBV15, the J gene TRBJ2-1; TRBD1 is a possible D gene (6 bases). Between the trimmed V and J ends, which lost 11 bases and 0 bases, there was a span of 14 bases. Germline CDR1 LNHNV, CDR2 YYDKDF (reference sequence). The CDR3 runs to 14 residues. The CDR3 coding sequence is TGTGCCTCCGAGAGGGGGAGCTCCTACAATGAGCAGTTCTTC. The encoded protein is CASERGSSYNEQFF. The full variable domain, in which reference TRBV15 and TRBJ2-1 provide the parts outside the CDR3, is DAMVIQNPRYQVTQFGKPVTLSCSQTLNHNVMYWYQQKSSQAPKLLFHYYDKDFNNEADTPDNFQSRRPNTSFCFLDIRSPGLGDTAMYLCASERGSSYNEQFFGPGTRLTVL.

CDR3 in amino acids: CASSASGTPISGANVLTF. DNA of the CDR3: TGCGCCAGCAGCGCATCCGGGACACCGATCTCTGGGGCCAACGTCCTGACTTTC. The J gene is TRBJ2-6, the V gene TRBV5-1, with D maybe TRBD1 (6 bases). The germline V and J ends were trimmed by 4 bases and 0 bases, with 17 bases remaining between them. The CDR3 is 18 residues long. CDR1 SGHRS and CDR2 YFSETQ come from the germline V gene.

The chain recombines TRBV25-1 with TRBJ2-1; 7 nucleotides agree with TRBD2. The CDR3 runs to 16 residues. V gave up 1 base and J gave up 8 bases; unmatched junction bases: 11. The germline CDR1 and CDR2 sequences are MGHDK and SYGVNS. CDR3 nucleotide sequence: TGTGCCAGCAGTGAATTTGGCGGACTAGTAGTTGATGAGCAGTTCTTC. Protein product: CASSEFGGLVVDEQFF.

V and J are TRBV12-5 and TRBJ1-2; D unresolved. CDR3 size: 14 residues. Trimming left V 0 bases short and J 4 bases short, with 9 bases between. The germline V gene encodes CDR1 LGHNT and CDR2 FRNRAP. CDR3 region: CASGLVPAGYGYTF. The CDR3 DNA reads TGTGCTAGTGGTTTGGTACCGGCAGGCTATGGCTACACCTTC.

The chain recombines TRBV5-1 with TRBJ2-7; 9 nucleotides match TRBD1. Germline CDR1 is SGHRS and CDR2 is YFSETQ. The ends lost 4 bases at V and 2 bases at J; junction bases unmatched: 4. The CDR3 sequence is 14 residues long. The CDR3 reads CASSTGTGTYEQYF. CDR3 bases: TGCGCCAGCAGCACCGGGACAGGGACCTACGAGCAGTACTTC.

The chain uses TRBV2 and TRBJ2-7; the match to TRBD2 covers 7 bases. Looked up from germline, CDR1 is SNHLY and CDR2 is FYNNEI. Trimming took 5 bases from V and 6 from J; bases not matched to a gene: 10. This CDR3 region has 14 residues. The CDR3 protein is CASSWATGEGEQYF. The CDR3 DNA follows: TGTGCCAGCAGTTGGGCGACGGGGGAGGGCGAGCAGTACTTC.

This chain joins TRBV2 and TRBJ1-4; 7 bases map to TRBD1. The ends lost 8 bases at V and 6 bases at J; junction bases unmatched: 6. The CDR3 length is 13 residues. Germline V gene sequence: CDR1 SNHLY, CDR2 FYNNEI. The CDR3 here is CASLRDSYEKLFF. The CDR3 DNA follows: TGTGCCAGCCTAAGGGACAGCTATGAAAAACTGTTTTTT.

V and J are TRBV13 and TRBJ1-1; 7 bases line up with TRBD1. The CDR3 consists of 13 residues. Germline trimming cut 2 bases from V and 4 bases from J; bases unmatched to any gene: 1. CDR1 and CDR2 (germline): PRHDT, FYEKMQ (reference sequence). The CDR3 coding sequence is TGTGCCAGCAGCTTACAGGGGGGCACTGAAGCTTTCTTT. Translated, it gives CASSLQGGTEAFF.

CDR3 sequence reads: CASSAGQQRTGNTIYF. The DNA of the CDR3 is TGTGCCAGCAGCGCCGGACAGCAACGCACTGGAAACACCATATATTTT. J is TRBJ1-3 and V is TRBV7-9, with D tentatively TRBD1 (6 bases). Germline CDR1 is SEHNR and CDR2 is FQNEAQ (reference sequence). The length of the CDR3 is 16 residues. The V end lost 5 bases, the J end lost 2 bases, and 16 bases lay between the germline ends.

In regard to this clone: One junction end disagrees with the germline gene, perhaps due to a read error. The chain employs TRBV7-2 and TRBJ1-2; possible D gene TRBD1, 5 bases. Germline assignment: CDR1 SGHTA and CDR2 FQGNSA. CDR3 length equals 13 residues. This chain's CDR3 is CASGLQVVYGYTF. CDR3 DNA: TGTGCCAGCGGCTTACAGGTTGTCTATGGCTACACCTTC.

This clone has only a few counts. The DNA is omitted, as the CDR3 cannot be located on it reliably, and the CDR3 follows TCRdb's listing. The chain uses TRBV23-1 and TRBJ2-2; the D call TRBD2 from the table was never checked on the DNA. TRBV23-1 is identified as an open reading frame with a role that is uncertain. The CDR3 spans 9 amino acids, including both terminal residues. CDR3 loop: CILPGSCFF.

This clone was counted a few times. The CDR3 reads CSVRYRAGNQPQHF. The CDR3 region has the DNA TGCAGCGTGAGGTACAGGGCTGGCAATCAGCCCCAGCATTTT. J is TRBJ1-5 and V is TRBV29-1; D perhaps matches TRBD1 (6 bases). Trimming took off 6 bases at V and 2 bases at J, with 14 bases between the two ends. This CDR3 is 14 amino acids long. CDR1 is SQVTM and CDR2 is ANQGSEA in the germline V gene.

The J gene is TRBJ2-7, the V gene TRBV7-3; the match to TRBD2 covers 11 bases. CDR1 is SGHTA and CDR2 is FQGTGA in the germline V gene. V was pared by 4 bases and J by 4 bases, with 9 bases of the junction left unmatched. The CDR3 is 16 amino acids. This CDR3 reads CASSSALAGVVYEQYF. The CDR3 DNA reads TGTGCCAGCAGCTCGGCACTAGCGGGAGTGGTGTACGAGCAGTACTTC. The variable domain in full, completed from reference TRBV7-3 and TRBJ2-7, reads GAGVSQTPSNKVTEKGKYVELRCDPISGHTALYWYRQSLGQGPEFLIYFQGTGAADDSGLPNDRFFAVRPEGSVSTLKIQRTERGDSAVYLCASSSALAGVVYEQYFGPGTRLTVT.